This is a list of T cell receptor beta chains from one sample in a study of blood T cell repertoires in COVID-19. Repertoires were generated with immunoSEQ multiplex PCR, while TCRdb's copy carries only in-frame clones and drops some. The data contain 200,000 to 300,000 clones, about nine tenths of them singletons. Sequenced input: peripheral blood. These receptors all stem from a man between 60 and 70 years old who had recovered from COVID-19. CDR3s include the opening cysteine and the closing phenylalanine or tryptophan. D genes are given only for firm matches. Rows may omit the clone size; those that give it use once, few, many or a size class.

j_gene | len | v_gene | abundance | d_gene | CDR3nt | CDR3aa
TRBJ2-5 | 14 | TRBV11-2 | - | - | TGTGCCAGCAGCTTAGCTGGCTTGGAGGAGACCCAGTACTTC | CASSLAGLEETQYF
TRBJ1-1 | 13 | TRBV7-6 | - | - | TGTGCCAGCAGCATGGCAGGGGTCACTGAAGCTTTCTTT | CASSMAGVTEAFF
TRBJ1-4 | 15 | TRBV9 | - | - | TGTGCCAGCAGCTTAACCCAGGGTACCAATGAAAAACTGTTTTTT | CASSLTQGTNEKLFF
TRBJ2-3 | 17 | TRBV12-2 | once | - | TGTGCAAGTCGCCCCGGGGGACAGGGGGCTAGCACAGATACGCAGTATTTT | CASRPGGQGASTDTQYF
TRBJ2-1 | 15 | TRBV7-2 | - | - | TGTGCCAGCAGCCCCGTGGGGGGGGCTTACAATGAGCAGTTCTTC | CASSPVGGAYNEQFF
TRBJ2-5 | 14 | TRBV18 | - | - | TGTGCCAGCTCAGTAGCTAGCTACCAAGAGACCCAGTACTTC | CASSVASYQETQYF
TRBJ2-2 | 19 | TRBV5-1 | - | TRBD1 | TGCGCCAGCAGCTTGGCCCTGGGCAGGGGGCTCCTGAACACCGGGGAGCTGTTTTTT | CASSLALGRGLLNTGELFF
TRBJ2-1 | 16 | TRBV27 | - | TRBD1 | TGTGCCAGCAGTTTACGATCCGGGACAGTCTACAATGAGCAGTTCTTC | CASSLRSGTVYNEQFF
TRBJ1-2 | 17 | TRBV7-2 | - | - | TGTGCCAGCAGCTTAGTAAGTTCGGCCGACAGAACCCATGGCTACACCTTC | CASSLVSSADRTHGYTF
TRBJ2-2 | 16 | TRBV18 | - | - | TGTGCCAGCTCACCAAAAACAGGGCTGGACACCGGGGAGCTGTTTTTT | CASSPKTGLDTGELFF
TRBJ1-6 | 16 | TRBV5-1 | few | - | TGCGCCAGCAGCCCGGGGGACTCCTCATGGGGTTCACCCCTCCACTTT | CASSPGDSSWGSPLHF
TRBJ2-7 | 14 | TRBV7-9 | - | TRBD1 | TGTGCCAGCAGCTCGCGACAGGGGTACAACGAGCAGTACTTC | CASSSRQGYNEQYF
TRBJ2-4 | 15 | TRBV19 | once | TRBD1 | TGTGCCAGTAGCTGGGACAGGGGAGGCAAAAACATTCAGTACTTC | CASSWDRGGKNIQYF
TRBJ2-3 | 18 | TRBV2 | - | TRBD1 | TGTGCCAGCAGTGAAGTGGGTCCGGGACAGGGAAGGTCAGGTACGCAGTATTTT | CASSEVGPGQGRSGTQYF
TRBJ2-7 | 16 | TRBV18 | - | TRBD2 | TGTGCCAGCTCACCCCCCGGGCGGGGGGGATCCTACGAGCAGTACTTC | CASSPPGRGGSYEQYF
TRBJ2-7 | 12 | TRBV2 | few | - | TGTGCCAGCAGCGTCAGGGGTAACGAGCAGTACTTC | CASSVRGNEQYF
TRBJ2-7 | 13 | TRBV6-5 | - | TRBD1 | TGTGCCAGCAGCGACAGGGGAGGCTACGAGCAGTACTTC | CASSDRGGYEQYF
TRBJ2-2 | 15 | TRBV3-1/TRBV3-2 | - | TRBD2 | TGTGCCAGCAGCCTTAGCGGGGGGCTCACCGGGGAGCTGTTTTTT | CASSLSGGLTGELFF
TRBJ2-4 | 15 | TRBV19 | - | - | TGTGCCAGCGCGGAGAGGTCCGTTGCCAAAAACATTCAGTACTTC | CASAERSVAKNIQYF
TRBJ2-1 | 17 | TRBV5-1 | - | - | TGCGCCAGCAGCTTGGCCTGGGAGGACAAAAGTGTGAATGAGCAGTTCTTC | CASSLAWEDKSVNEQFF
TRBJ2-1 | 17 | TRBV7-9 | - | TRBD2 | TGTGCCAGCAGCCGAGGTGGACTAGCGGGGACCTACAATGAGCAGTTCTTC | CASSRGGLAGTYNEQFF
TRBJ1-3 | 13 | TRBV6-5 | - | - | TGTGCCAGCAAGGAGGACTCTGGAAACACCATATATTTT | CASKEDSGNTIYF
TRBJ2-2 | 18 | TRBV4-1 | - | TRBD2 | TGCGCCAGCAGCCACGAGACTAGCGGGGGGGCGCGTACCGGGGAGCTGTTTTTT | CASSHETSGGARTGELFF
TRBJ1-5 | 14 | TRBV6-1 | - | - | TGTGCCAGCAGTGACAAAACCCACCTACTCACCCAGCATTTT | CASSDKTHLLTQHF
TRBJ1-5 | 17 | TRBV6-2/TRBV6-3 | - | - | TGTGCCAGCAGTTACCCTTCAGGGAGGGCCAGCAATCAGCCCCAGCATTTT | CASSYPSGRASNQPQHF
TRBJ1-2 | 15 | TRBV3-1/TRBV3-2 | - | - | TGTGCCAGCAGCCAAGTTAACCGATTTTTTGAGGGCTACACCTTC | CASSQVNRFFEGYTF
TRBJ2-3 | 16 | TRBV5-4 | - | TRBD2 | TGTGCCAGCAGCTTCGGGGCTAGCGGTTATACAGATACGCAGTATTTT | CASSFGASGYTDTQYF
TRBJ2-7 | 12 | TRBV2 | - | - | TGTGCCACACAACAGGGTCGCTACGAGCAGTACTTC | CATQQGRYEQYF
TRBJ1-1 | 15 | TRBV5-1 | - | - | TGCGCCAGCAGCCAGGGGATTGTTAAAGGCACTGAAGCTTTCTTT | CASSQGIVKGTEAFF
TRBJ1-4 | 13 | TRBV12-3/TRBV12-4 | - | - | TGTGCCAGCAGTCCCAGGCTTAATGAAAAACTGTTTTTT | CASSPRLNEKLFF
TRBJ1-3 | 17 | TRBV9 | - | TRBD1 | TGTGCCAGCAGCGTTAGGGGGCTGCCCGCCTCGGGAAACACCATATATTTT | CASSVRGLPASGNTIYF
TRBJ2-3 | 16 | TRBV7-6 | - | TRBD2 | TGTGCCAGCAGCTTAGGAGTGGGGGGGAACACAGATACGCAGTATTTT | CASSLGVGGNTDTQYF
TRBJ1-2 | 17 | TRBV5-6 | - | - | TGTGCCAGCAGCCATAATATCCGGGACTCCAATGAGTATGGCTACACCTTC | CASSHNIRDSNEYGYTF
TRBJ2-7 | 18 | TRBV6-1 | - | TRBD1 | TGTGCCAGCAGTGAATTCCATTGGGGGACAGGGGGGACCTACGAGCAGTACTTC | CASSEFHWGTGGTYEQYF
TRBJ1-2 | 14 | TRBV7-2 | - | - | TGTGCCAGCAGCCGGGGGATCGGTGGCTATGGCTACACCTTC | CASSRGIGGYGYTF
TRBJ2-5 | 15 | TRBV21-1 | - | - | TGTGCCAGCAGCAAAGCAAGGCCGGGCCAAGAGACCCAGTACTTC | CASSKARPGQETQYF
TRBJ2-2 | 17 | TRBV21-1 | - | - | TGTGCCAGCAGCAAAGAGGTCCAGGGGCCGAACACCGGGGAGCTGTTTTTT | CASSKEVQGPNTGELFF
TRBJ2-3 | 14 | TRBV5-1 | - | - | TGCGCCAGCAAACCCTTAGTTTTGGCAGATACGCAGTATTTT | CASKPLVLADTQYF
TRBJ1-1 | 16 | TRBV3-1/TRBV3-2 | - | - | TGTGCCAGCAGCCCGAAGAACCCACAGACAGGACGTGAAGCTTTCTTT | CASSPKNPQTGREAFF
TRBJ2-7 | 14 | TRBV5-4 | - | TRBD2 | TGTGCCAGCAGTTCTAGCGGGGGGACCTACGAGCAGTACTTC | CASSSSGGTYEQYF
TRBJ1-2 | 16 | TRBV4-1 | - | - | TGCGCCAGCAGCCTAACGGACACAGCCTGGGTCTATGGCTACACCTTC | CASSLTDTAWVYGYTF
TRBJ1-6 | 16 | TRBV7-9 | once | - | TGTGCCAGCAGCTTAACGGGTTCCCCCGCTAATTCACCCCTCCACTTT | CASSLTGSPANSPLHF
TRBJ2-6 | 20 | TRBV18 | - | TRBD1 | TGTGCCAGCTCACCAGTATCCACGGGACAGGGGTCTTCTGGGGCCAACGTCCTGACTTTC | CASSPVSTGQGSSGANVLTF
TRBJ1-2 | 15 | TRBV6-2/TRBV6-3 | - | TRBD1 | TGTGCCAGCAGTTACCCGACAGGGGCTCCCTATGGCTACACCTTC | CASSYPTGAPYGYTF
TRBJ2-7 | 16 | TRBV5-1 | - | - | TGCGCCAGCACCAAGGACAAGACACGTCCTCGGGACGAGCAGTACTTC | CASTKDKTRPRDEQYF
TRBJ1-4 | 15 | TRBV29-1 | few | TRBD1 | TGCAGCGCAAGGCCGGTGACAGGGGATAATGAAAAACTGTTTTTT | CSARPVTGDNEKLFF
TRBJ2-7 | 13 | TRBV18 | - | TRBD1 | TGTGCCAGCTCACCAGCAGGGGGCTACGAGCAGTACTTC | CASSPAGGYEQYF
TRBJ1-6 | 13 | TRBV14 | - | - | TGTGCCAGCAGCCAAGGCGCTAATTCACCCCTCCACTTT | CASSQGANSPLHF
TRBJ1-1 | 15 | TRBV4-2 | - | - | TGTGCCAGCAGCCAAGTCGGGATGAGGGGGACTGAAGCTTTCTTT | CASSQVGMRGTEAFF
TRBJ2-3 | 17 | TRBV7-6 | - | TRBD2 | TGTGCCAGCAGCTTAGTTGCCGGAGGACTAGTCACAGATACGCAGTATTTT | CASSLVAGGLVTDTQYF
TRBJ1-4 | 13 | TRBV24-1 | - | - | TGTGCCACCAGTGAGGGGAGTAATGAAAAACTGTTTTTT | CATSEGSNEKLFF
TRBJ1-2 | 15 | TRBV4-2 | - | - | TGTGCCAGCAGCCAAGATCTTACAGGGCCGGGAGGCTACACCTTC | CASSQDLTGPGGYTF
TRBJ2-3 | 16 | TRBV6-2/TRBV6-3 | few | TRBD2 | TGTGCCAGCAGTTACGGGACGGGGGGAAGCACAGATACGCAGTATTTT | CASSYGTGGSTDTQYF
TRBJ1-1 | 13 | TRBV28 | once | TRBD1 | TGCGAGACTAAGACAGGGCCCCACACTGAAGCTTTCTTT | CETKTGPHTEAFF
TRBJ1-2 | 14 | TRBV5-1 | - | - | TGCGCCAGCAACCAGGGGTCAGAAAACTATGGCTACACCTTC | CASNQGSENYGYTF
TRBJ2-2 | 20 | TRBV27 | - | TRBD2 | TGTGCCAGCAGACCTCGGGGACTAGCGGGGGGGCAGCTCTTCACCGGGGAGCTGTTTTTT | CASRPRGLAGGQLFTGELFF
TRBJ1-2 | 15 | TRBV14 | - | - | TGTGCCAGCAGCCAAGAGGTCGCGGGGGCGGGTGGCTACACCTTC | CASSQEVAGAGGYTF
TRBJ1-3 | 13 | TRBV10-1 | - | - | TGCGCCAGCAGTCGGGGGTCTGGAAACACCATATATTTT | CASSRGSGNTIYF
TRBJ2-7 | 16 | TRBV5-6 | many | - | TGTGCCAGCAGCTTTGGCATCCGGGGGAGCTCCTACGAGCAGTACTTC | CASSFGIRGSSYEQYF
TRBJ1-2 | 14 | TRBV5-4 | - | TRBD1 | TGTGCCAGCAGGACAGGGGAGCGGAGCTATGGCTACACCTTC | CASRTGERSYGYTF